The next 11 T cell receptor beta chains were all read from a single sample in a study of CD8+ T cells in alopecia areata. In each case, RNA was isolated and then reverse transcribed into cDNA as the sequencing template. The assay was immunoSEQ multiplex PCR, and TCRdb's table has in-frame clones only and misses some. Of tens of thousands of clones listed, 62% were seen once; the top ten hold roughly 18%. The sequenced sample consisted of NKG2D-high CD8+ T cells sorted from blood. The source of these receptors is a human donor with alopecia areata.

The chain couples TRBV27 to TRBJ2-7; TRBD1 agrees at 9 bases. Per germline, CDR1 MNHEY and CDR2 SMNVEV (reference sequence). CDR3 length: 14 amino acids. Trimming cost V 5 bases and J 3 bases; bases outside gene matches: 5. This CDR3 reads CASSAGTGFYEQYF. The CDR3 DNA reads as TGTGCCAGCAGTGCCGGGACAGGGTTCTACGAGCAGTACTTC.

CDR3 residues: CASSFWSSGNSYEQYF. As DNA, the CDR3 is TGTGCCAGCAGCTTCTGGTCCAGCGGGAACTCCTACGAGCAGTACTTC. J is TRBJ2-7 and V is TRBV7-9; 7 bases agree with TRBD2. Trimming took 3 bases from V and 0 from J; bases not matched to a gene: 8. The germline V gene has CDR1 SEHNR and CDR2 FQNEAQ (reference sequence). This CDR3 comprises 16 residues. The complete variable domain, with remaining parts taken from reference TRBV7-9 and TRBJ2-7, reads DTGVSQNPRHKITKRGQNVTFRCDPISEHNRLYWYRQTLGQGPEFLTYFQNEAQLEKSRLLSDRFSAERPKGSFSTLEIQRTEQGDSAMYLCASSFWSSGNSYEQYFGPGTRLTVT.

This sequence joins TRBV28 and TRBJ2-1, with TRBD1 identical over 9 bases. Per the germline V gene, CDR1 is MDHEN and CDR2 is SYDVKM. Unmatched junction bases numbered 7, after V lost 4 bases and J lost 6 bases. This CDR3 has 15 residues. CDR3 sequence: CASSSLNRGPNEQFF. The CDR3, as DNA: TGTGCCAGCAGTTCACTAAACAGGGGGCCCAATGAGCAGTTCTTC.

The CDR3 nucleotides are TGCGCCAGCAGCCAAGAAACGGGACCTTATACTGAAGCTTTCTTT. This sequence encodes CASSQETGPYTEAFF. The chain carries TRBV4-1 and TRBJ1-1; tentative D call: TRBD1 (5 bases). Germline V gene data show CDR1 as MGHRA and CDR2 as YSYEKL. CDR3 length: 15 amino acids. The V and J ends lost 0 bases and 5 bases respectively, with 13 bases between them.

The chain joins TRBV28 to TRBJ2-1, with 8 bases identical to TRBD1. V lost 6 bases, J lost 9 bases, and 4 bases stayed unmatched. CDR3 length equals 12 residues. Germline V lookup: CDR1 MDHEN, CDR2 SYDVKM. The CDR3 nucleotides read TGTGCCAGCAGGATCGACAGGGGTGAGCAGTTCTTC. This codes for CASRIDRGEQFF.

This clone has only a few counts. The chain links TRBV10-1 to TRBJ2-1, with 11 bases identical to TRBD2. Trimming removed 6 bases from V and 2 bases from J; junction bases left unmatched: 6. Per the germline V gene, CDR1 is WNHNN and CDR2 is SYGVQD (reference sequence). This CDR3 is 16 amino acids long. In nucleotides, the CDR3 is TGCGCCAGCAGGGGAGGGACTAGCGGACCCTACAATGAGCAGTTCTTC. Its protein product is CASRGGTSGPYNEQFF.

V usage is TRBV15 and J usage is TRBJ2-7; D call uncertain. V was clipped by 5 bases and J by 2 bases, with 10 bases between them. The CDR3 consists of 13 residues. Germline lookup yields CDR1 LNHNV and CDR2 YYDKDF (reference sequence). The CDR3 DNA follows: TGTGCCACCAGCTCTTATCGGGCCTACGAGCAGTACTTC. This gives the protein CATSSYRAYEQYF. The full variable domain, with the rest looked up from reference TRBV15 and TRBJ2-7, is DAMVIQNPRYQVTQFGKPVTLSCSQTLNHNVMYWYQQKSSQAPKLLFHYYDKDFNNEADTPDNFQSRRPNTSFCFLDIRSPGLGDTAMYLCATSSYRAYEQYFGPGTRLTVT.

V gene TRBV5-1 combines with J gene TRBJ2-5; the D is unclear. The assigned J gene may be wrong: the sequence end matches TRBJ2-7 better. The germline gives CDR1 SGHRS, CDR2 YFSETQ. This CDR3 spans 12 amino acids. CDR3 nucleotide sequence: TGCGCCAGCAGCTCCATGGGCGACGAGCAGTACTTC. Translated: CASSSMGDEQYF.

This clone was counted a single time. The rearrangement uses TRBV30 and TRBJ1-5; D ambiguous. V was pared by 2 bases and J by 3 bases, with 8 bases between. CDR3 length equals 13 residues. The germline CDR1 and CDR2 sequences are GTSNPN and SVGIG (reference sequence). The CDR3 DNA sequence: TGTGCCTGGAGTTGGGAAAACAATCAGCCCCAGCATTTT. Amino acids: CAWSWENNQPQHF.

This clone was picked up a small number of times. The CDR3 is CASSQVRLAKNIQYF. CDR3 DNA: TGCGCCAGCAGCCAAGTGAGGCTAGCCAAAAACATTCAGTACTTC. The rearrangement links TRBV4-3 to TRBJ2-4; D remains unclear. The CDR3 sequence is 15 residues long. The germline V gene encodes CDR1 LGHNA and CDR2 YSLEER. V dropped 1 base and J dropped 0 bases, with 7 bases sitting between them.

For the CDR3, the DNA is TGTGCCAGCAGCTTAGGGGTTACGGGACGGAAGACCTACGAGCAGTACTTC. Its protein is CASSLGVTGRKTYEQYF. The chain recombines TRBV7-9 with TRBJ2-7; either TRBD1 or TRBD2 may fit D (5 bases each). CDR3 length equals 17 residues. V lost 1 base, J lost 2 bases, and 18 bases lay in between. Per the germline V gene, CDR1 is SEHNR and CDR2 is FQNEAQ (reference sequence).